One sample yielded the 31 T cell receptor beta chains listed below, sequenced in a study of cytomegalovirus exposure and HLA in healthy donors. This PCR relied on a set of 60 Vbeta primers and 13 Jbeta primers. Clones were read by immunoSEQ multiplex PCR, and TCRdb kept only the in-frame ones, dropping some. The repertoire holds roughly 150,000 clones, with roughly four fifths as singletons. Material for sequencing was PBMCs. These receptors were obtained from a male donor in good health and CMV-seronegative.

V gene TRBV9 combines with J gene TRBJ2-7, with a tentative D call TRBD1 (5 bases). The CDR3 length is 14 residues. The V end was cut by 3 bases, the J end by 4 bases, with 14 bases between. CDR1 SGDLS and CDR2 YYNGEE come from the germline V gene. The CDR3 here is CASSAGGRAYEQYF. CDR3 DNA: TGTGCCAGCAGCGCGGGCGGCAGGGCGTACGAGCAGTACTTC.

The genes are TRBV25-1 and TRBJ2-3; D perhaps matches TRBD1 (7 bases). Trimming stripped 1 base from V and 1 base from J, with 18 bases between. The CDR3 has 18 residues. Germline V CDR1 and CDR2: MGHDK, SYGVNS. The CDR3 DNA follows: TGTGCCAGCAGTGAATCAAGCCTGGGACAGCGGGGCACAGATACGCAGTATTTT. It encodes CASSESSLGQRGTDTQYF.

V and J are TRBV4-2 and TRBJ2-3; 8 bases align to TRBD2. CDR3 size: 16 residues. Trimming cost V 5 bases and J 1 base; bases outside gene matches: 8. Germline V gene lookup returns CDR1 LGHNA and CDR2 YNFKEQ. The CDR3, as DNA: TGTGCCAGCAGCACCTTAGCGGGGCTGGGCACAGATACGCAGTATTTT. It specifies CASSTLAGLGTDTQYF.

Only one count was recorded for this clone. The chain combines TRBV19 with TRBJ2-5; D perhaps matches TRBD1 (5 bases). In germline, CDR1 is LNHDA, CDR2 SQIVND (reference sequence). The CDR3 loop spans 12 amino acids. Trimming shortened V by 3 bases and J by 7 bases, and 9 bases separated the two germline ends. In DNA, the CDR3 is TGTGCCAGTAGTATGGACCAGGGGACCCAGTACTTC. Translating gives CASSMDQGTQYF.

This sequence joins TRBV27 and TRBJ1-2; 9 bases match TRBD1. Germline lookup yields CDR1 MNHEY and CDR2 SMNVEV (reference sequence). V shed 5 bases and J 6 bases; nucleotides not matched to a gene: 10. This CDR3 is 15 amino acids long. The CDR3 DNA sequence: TGTGCCAGCAGTCTCGTTAGGGACAGGGAGGATGGCTACACCTTC. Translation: CASSLVRDREDGYTF.

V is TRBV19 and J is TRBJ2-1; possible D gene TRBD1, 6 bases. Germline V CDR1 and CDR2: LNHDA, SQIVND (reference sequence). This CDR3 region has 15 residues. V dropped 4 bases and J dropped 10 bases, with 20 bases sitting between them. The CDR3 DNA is TGTGCCAGTAGTAAACGACAGGAGTCTCTGTGGGAGCAGTTCTTC. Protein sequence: CASSKRQESLWEQFF.

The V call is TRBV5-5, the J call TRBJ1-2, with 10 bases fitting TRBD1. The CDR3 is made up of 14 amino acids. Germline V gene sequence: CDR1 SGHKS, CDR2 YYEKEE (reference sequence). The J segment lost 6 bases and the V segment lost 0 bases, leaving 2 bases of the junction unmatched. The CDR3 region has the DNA TGTGCCAGCAGCTTGGTCGGGACAGGGGATGGCTACACCTTC. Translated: CASSLVGTGDGYTF.

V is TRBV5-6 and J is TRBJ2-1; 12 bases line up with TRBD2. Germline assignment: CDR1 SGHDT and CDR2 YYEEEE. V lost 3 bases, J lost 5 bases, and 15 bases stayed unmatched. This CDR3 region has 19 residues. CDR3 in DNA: TGTGCCAGCAGCTCCGCCGGGAGGGTGGCTAGCGGGGGGGACAATGAGCAGTTCTTC. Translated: CASSSAGRVASGGDNEQFF.

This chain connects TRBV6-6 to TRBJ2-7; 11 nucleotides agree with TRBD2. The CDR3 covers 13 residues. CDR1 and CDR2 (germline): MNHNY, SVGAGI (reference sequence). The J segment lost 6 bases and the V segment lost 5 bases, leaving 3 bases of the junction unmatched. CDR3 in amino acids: CASSTSGGSEQYF. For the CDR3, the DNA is TGTGCCAGCAGTACTAGCGGGGGAAGCGAGCAGTACTTC.

CDR3 nucleotide sequence: TGTGCCAGCAGTTACGGCGGACAGGGAAGGACTGAAGCTTTCTTT. This sequence encodes CASSYGGQGRTEAFF. The chain recombines TRBV28 with TRBJ1-1; 8 bases match TRBD1. Trimming cost V 4 bases and J 5 bases; bases outside gene matches: 9. The germline CDR1 and CDR2 sequences are MDHEN and SYDVKM. The CDR3 is made up of 15 amino acids.

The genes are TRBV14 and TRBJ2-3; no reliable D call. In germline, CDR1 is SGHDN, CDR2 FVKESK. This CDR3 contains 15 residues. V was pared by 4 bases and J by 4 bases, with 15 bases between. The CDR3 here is CASSPFLNPADTQYF. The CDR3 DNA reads TGTGCCAGCAGCCCTTTTCTAAACCCCGCAGATACGCAGTATTTT.

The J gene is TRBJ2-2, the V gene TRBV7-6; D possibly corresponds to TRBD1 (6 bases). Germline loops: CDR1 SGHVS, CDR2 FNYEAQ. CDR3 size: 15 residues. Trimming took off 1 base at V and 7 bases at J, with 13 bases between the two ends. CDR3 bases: TGTGCCAGCAGCTTAGGGCAGGGGCTTGGCGGGGAGCTGTTTTTT. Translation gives CASSLGQGLGGELFF. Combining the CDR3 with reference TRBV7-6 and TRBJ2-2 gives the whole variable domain GAGVSQSPRYKVTKRGQDVALRCDPISGHVSLYWYRQALGQGPEFLTYFNYEAQQDKSGLPNDRFSAERPEGSISTLTIQRTEQRDSAMYRCASSLGQGLGGELFFGEGSRLTVL.

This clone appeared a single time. The CDR3 loop is CASSPPSGSSYNEQFF. Written as DNA, the CDR3 is TGTGCCAGCTCACCACCGTCGGGGAGCTCCTACAATGAGCAGTTCTTC. The chain recombines TRBV18 with TRBJ2-1; TRBD2 might be the D (5 bases). Trimming shortened V by 0 bases and J by 0 bases, and 9 bases separated the two germline ends. This CDR3 has 16 amino acids. Per the germline V gene, CDR1 is KGHSH and CDR2 is LQKENI.

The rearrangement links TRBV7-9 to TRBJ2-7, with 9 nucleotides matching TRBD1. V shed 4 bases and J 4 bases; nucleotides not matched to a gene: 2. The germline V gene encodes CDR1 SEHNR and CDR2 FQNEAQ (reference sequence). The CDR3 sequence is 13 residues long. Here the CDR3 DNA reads TGTGCCAGCAGCTCACAGGGGGCGTACGAGCAGTACTTC. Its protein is CASSSQGAYEQYF.

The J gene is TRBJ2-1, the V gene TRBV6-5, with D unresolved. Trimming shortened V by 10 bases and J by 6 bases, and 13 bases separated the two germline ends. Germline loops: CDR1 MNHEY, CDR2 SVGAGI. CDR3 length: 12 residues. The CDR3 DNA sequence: TGTGCCACCAGACTGTCGGGCAATGAGCAGTTCTTC. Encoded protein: CATRLSGNEQFF.

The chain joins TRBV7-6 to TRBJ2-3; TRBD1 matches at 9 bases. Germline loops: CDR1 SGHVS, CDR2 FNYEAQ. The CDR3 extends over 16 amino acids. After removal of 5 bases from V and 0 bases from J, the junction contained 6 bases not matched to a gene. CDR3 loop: CASSALQGASTDTQYF. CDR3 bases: TGTGCCAGCAGCGCTTTACAGGGGGCTAGCACAGATACGCAGTATTTT.

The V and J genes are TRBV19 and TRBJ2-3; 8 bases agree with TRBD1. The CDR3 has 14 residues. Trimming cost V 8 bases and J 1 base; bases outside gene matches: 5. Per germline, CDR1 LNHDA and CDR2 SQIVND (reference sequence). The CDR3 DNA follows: TGTGCCAGTGCAGGGGGCTGGGGCACAGATACGCAGTATTTT. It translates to CASAGGWGTDTQYF.

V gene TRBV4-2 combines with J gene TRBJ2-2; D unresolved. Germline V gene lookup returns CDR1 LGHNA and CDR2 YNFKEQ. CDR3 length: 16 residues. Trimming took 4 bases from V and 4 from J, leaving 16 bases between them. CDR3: CASSREVLASTGELFF. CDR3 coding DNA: TGTGCCAGCAGCCGCGAAGTCCTCGCCTCCACCGGGGAGCTGTTTTTT.

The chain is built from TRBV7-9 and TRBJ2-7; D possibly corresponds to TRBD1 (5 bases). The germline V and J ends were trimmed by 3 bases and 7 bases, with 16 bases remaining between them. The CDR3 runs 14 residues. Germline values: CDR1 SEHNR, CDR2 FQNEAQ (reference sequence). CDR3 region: CASSFRVGVEEQYF. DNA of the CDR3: TGTGCCAGCAGCTTCCGGGTAGGGGTTGAGGAGCAGTACTTC. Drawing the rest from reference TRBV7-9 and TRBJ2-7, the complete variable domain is DTGVSQNPRHKITKRGQNVTFRCDPISEHNRLYWYRQTLGQGPEFLTYFQNEAQLEKSRLLSDRFSAERPKGSFSTLEIQRTEQGDSAMYLCASSFRVGVEEQYFGPGTRLTVT.

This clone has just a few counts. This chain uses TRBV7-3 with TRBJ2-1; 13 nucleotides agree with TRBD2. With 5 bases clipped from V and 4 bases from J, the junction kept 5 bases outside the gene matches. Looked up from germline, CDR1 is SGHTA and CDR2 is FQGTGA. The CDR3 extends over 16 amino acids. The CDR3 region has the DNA TGTGCCAGCAGCCCGACTAGCGGGGGGTCGTACAATGAGCAGTTCTTC. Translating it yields CASSPTSGGSYNEQFF.

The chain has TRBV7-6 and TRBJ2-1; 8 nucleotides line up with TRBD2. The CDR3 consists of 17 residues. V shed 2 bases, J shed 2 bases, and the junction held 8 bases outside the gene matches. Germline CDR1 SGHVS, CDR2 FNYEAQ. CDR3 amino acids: CASSLWWAGGPYNEQFF. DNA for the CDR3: TGTGCCAGCAGCTTATGGTGGGCGGGGGGCCCCTACAATGAGCAGTTCTTC.

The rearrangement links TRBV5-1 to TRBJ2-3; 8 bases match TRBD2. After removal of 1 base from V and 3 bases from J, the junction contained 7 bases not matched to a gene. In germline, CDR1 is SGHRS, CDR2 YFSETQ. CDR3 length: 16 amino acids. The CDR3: CASSLRSGRLTDTQYF. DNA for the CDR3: TGCGCCAGCAGCTTGAGGAGCGGGAGATTGACAGATACGCAGTATTTT.

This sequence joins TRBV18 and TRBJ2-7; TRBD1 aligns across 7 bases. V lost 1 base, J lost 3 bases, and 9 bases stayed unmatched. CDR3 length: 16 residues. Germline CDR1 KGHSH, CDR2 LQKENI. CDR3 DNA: TGTGCCAGCTCACCACGAAATAGGGACAGAATCTACGAGCAGTACTTC. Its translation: CASSPRNRDRIYEQYF.

The CDR3 DNA sequence: TGTGCCAGCAGTAGACAGGGCCTAAACGATGGCTACACCTTC. Translating it yields CASSRQGLNDGYTF. The V call is TRBV27, the J call TRBJ1-2; 7 bases align to TRBD1. The germline CDR1 and CDR2 sequences are MNHEY and SMNVEV (reference sequence). Trimming cost V 5 bases and J 6 bases; bases outside gene matches: 9. The CDR3 has 14 amino acids.

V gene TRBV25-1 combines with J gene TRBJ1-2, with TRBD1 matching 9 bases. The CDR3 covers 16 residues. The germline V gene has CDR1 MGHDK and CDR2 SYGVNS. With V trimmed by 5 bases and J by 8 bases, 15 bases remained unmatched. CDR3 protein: CASSSPGQGVIRGYTF. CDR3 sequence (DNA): TGTGCCAGCAGTTCACCGGGACAGGGAGTAATACGCGGCTACACCTTC.

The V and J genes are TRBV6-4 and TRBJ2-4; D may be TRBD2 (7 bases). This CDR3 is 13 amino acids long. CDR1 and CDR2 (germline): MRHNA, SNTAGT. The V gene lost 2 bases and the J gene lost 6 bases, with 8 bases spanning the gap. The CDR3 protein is CASSDRGGNIQYF. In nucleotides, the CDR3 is TGTGCCAGCAGTGACAGGGGGGGAAACATTCAGTACTTC.

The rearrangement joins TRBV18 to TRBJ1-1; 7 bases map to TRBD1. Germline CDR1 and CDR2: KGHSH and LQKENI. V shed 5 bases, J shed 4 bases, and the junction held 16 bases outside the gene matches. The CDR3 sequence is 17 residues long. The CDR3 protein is CASSKGQMGVVGTEAFF. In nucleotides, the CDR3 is TGTGCCAGCTCAAAGGGACAGATGGGAGTAGTTGGCACTGAAGCTTTCTTT. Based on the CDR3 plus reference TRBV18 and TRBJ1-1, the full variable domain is NAGVMQNPRHLVRRRGQEARLRCSPMKGHSHVYWYRQLPEEGLKFMVYLQKENIIDESGMPKERFSAEFPKEGPSILRIQQVVRGDSAAYFCASSKGQMGVVGTEAFFGQGTRLTVV.

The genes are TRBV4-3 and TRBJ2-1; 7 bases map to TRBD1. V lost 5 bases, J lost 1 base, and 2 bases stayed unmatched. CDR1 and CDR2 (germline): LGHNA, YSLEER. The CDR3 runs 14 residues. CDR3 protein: CASSATGSYNEQFF. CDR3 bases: TGCGCCAGCAGCGCGACAGGGTCCTACAATGAGCAGTTCTTC.

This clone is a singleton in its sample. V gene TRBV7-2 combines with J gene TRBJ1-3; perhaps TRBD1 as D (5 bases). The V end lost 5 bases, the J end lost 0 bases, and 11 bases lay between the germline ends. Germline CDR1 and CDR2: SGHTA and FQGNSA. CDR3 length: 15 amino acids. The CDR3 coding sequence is TGTGCCAGCAGCCCCAGGGCCTTCTCTGGAAACACCATATATTTT. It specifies CASSPRAFSGNTIYF.

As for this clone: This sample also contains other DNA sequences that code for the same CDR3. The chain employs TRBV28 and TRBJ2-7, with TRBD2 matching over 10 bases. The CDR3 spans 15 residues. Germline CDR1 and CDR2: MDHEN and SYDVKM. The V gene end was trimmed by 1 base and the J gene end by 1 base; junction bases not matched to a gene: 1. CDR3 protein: CASSLSLAGSYEQYF. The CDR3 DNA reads TGTGCCAGCAGTTTATCACTAGCGGGGTCCTACGAGCAGTACTTC.

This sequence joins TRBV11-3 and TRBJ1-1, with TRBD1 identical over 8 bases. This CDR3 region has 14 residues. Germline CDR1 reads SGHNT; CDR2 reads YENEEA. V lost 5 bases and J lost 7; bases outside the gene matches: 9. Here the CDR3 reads CASSPGQGLGEAFF. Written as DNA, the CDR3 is TGTGCCAGCAGCCCCGGACAGGGTTTGGGTGAAGCTTTCTTT.